The entry below gives a single T cell receptor (beta chain) sequence along with its context. The data were obtained in a study of blood T cells in healthy people across ages. A sample-barcoded 5' primer and a J-beta primer mix were used in a second PCR of roughly 6 to 12 cycles. Researchers report that a template-switch adaptor with 12 random nucleotides tagged each cDNA molecule. TCRdb re-called the 5' RACE reads through MiXCR, storing one row per CDR3 protein. This sample carries 1.5 million to 2 million distinct CDR3 sequences, 30% to 40% of them seen once, and the ten largest clones take 23%. Germline CDR1 reads SGDLS; CDR2 reads YYNGEE. V lost 4 bases and J 3 bases, leaving 17 bases between the germline ends. This CDR3 is 15 amino acids long.

The chain carries TRBV9 and TRBJ2-7; possible D gene TRBD1, 5 bases. Sequencing was carried out using blood. This clonotype originated in a human donor in good health. As DNA, the CDR3 is TGTGCCAGCAGCCCAGCGATGGAAACAGGCTACGAGCAGTACTTC. Amino acids: CASSPAMETGYEQYF.